This is a list of T cell receptor beta chains from one sample in a study of T cells in Graves' hyperthyroidism and ophthalmopathy. In TCRdb, the multiplex PCR reads were re-called with MiXCR into one record per CDR3 protein. Of just over 550,000 distinct CDR3 sequences listed, approximately 44% are singletons. Sequencing used peripheral blood or thyroid tissue (not recorded which). The receptors here all came from a woman aged 18-29 years with Graves' hyperthyroidism. Each CDR3 is given with its conserved first and last residue. D genes are given only for firm matches. For some rows the clone size is stated as once, few or many, or as a class when expanded; others skip it.

d_gene	len	v_gene	j_gene	abundance	CDR3nt	CDR3aa
TRBD1	17	TRBV11-2	TRBJ1-5	few	TGTGCCAGCAGCTTAGGGCAGGGGGCGTTGGGCAATCAGCCCCAGCATTTT	CASSLGQGALGNQPQHF
NA	15	TRBV10-3	TRBJ1-1	many	TGTGCCATCAGTGAGTCGGACATTGGGAACACTGAAGCTTTCTTT	CAISESDIGNTEAFF
TRBD2	14	TRBV5-1	TRBJ2-5	NA	TGCGCCAGCAGCAAGGGACTAGCGCAAGAGACCCAGTACTTC	CASSKGLAQETQYF
NA	15	TRBV7-9	TRBJ1-1	NA	TGTGCCAGCAGCCGCTGGAGGGTTGGGAGCACTGAAGCTTTCTTT	CASSRWRVGSTEAFF
TRBD1	16	TRBV7-9	TRBJ2-7	few	TGTGCCAGCAGCCCACTCACGGGACAGACTCTCTACGAGCAGTACTTC	CASSPLTGQTLYEQYF
NA	12	TRBV5-1	TRBJ2-5	NA	TGCGCCAGCAGAGGGACGGCGGAGCCCCAGTACTTC	CASRGTAEPQYF
NA	15	TRBV2	TRBJ1-2	few	TGTGCCAGCAGTTACGGGAACACCGGAGGGTATGGCTACACCTTC	CASSYGNTGGYGYTF
NA	15	TRBV7-2	TRBJ1-2	few	TGTGCCAGCAGCTTATCCCCGGACCCTAACTATGGCTACACCTTC	CASSLSPDPNYGYTF
TRBD1	15	TRBV7-6	TRBJ2-5	many	TGTGCCAGCAGCTTAGACTGGACAGGGGAAGAGACCCAGTACTTC	CASSLDWTGEETQYF
NA	14	TRBV7-9	TRBJ1-2	few	TGTGCCAGCTCCGAAAAAGGTTACAGCTATGGCTACACCTTC	CASSEKGYSYGYTF
TRBD1	14	TRBV5-1	TRBJ2-7	many	TGTGCCAGCAGCCCGGGACAGGGGTCCTACGAGCAGTACTTC	CASSPGQGSYEQYF
NA	12	TRBV2	TRBJ1-1	many	TGTGCCAGTCCCGACCCGAACACTGAAGCTTTCTTT	CASPDPNTEAFF
TRBD2	15	TRBV10-3	TRBJ2-7	few	TGTGCCAGCAGTTCGACTAGCGGGAGTTATTACGAGCAGTACTTC	CASSSTSGSYYEQYF
TRBD1	13	TRBV7-9	TRBJ1-2	many	TGTGCCAGCAGCGAACAGGGGGCTTATGGCTACACCTTC	CASSEQGAYGYTF
TRBD1	16	TRBV10-3	TRBJ1-3	few	TGTGCCAGCAGTCAGAACCTACAGGGGTCTGGAAACACCATATATTTT	CASSQNLQGSGNTIYF
TRBD1	15	TRBV25-1	TRBJ1-4	NA	TGTGCCAGCTCACCAGCCCGGACAGGGGATGAAAAACTGTTTTTT	CASSPARTGDEKLFF
NA	13	TRBV29-1	TRBJ2-7	NA	TGCAGCGTTGTTCCCCCGACCCTCAACGAGCAGTACTTC	CSVVPPTLNEQYF